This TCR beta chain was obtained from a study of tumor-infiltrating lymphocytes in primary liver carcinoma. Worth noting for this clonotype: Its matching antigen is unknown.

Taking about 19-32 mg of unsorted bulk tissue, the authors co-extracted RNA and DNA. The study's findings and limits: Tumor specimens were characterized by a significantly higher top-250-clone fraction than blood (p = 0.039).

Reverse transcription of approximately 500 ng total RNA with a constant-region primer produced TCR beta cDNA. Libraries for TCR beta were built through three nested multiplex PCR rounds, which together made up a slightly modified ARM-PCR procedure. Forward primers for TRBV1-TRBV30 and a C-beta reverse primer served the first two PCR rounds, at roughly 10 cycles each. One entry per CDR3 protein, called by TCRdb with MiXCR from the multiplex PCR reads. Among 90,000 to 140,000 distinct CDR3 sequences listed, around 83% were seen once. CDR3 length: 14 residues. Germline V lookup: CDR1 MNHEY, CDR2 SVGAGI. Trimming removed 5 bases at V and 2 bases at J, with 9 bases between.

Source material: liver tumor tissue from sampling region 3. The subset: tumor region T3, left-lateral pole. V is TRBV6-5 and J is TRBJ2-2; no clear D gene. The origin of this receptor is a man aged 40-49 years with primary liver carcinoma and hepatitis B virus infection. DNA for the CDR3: TGTGCCAGCAGTAACCAATCTAACACCGGGGAGCTGTTTTTT. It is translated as CASSNQSNTGELFF.